This record covers a single T cell receptor beta chain. This clone was found once. This clone's antigen is unknown. Base qualities are missing; no much larger clone stands one base away. Genomic DNA was isolated from the sorted cells so that the TCRbeta CDR3 region could be sequenced. TCRbeta CDR3 regions were sequenced using the immunoSEQ Assay. The table was pulled from immuneACCESS by TCRdb, which kept in-frame rearrangements only. Such tables lose some clones; where checked, under half of the loss comes from unresolved V genes, and the rest has no known cause. The sample data list roughly 50,000 clones, and roughly 90% of these were observed just once. The ten most abundant clones make up about a third of the sample. These data come from a study of OX40 agonist ivuxolimab in advanced cancers. Turning to the overall study: The costimulatory receptor OX40 (CD134) was targeted by ivuxolimab, a fully human IgG2 agonistic monoclonal antibody. The monotherapy dose-escalation portion (N ≈ 50 patients) of the phase I ivuxolimab trial is reported in the paper. Of the approximately 50 dose-escalation patients, hepatocellular carcinoma was present in around 19, melanoma in roughly 15, renal cell carcinoma in 9 and head and neck cancer in 9. Partial responses occurred in three dose-escalation patients: two with cutaneous melanoma and one with hepatocellular carcinoma. Prior anti-PD-1, anti-PD-L1 or anti-CTLA-4 therapy was permitted, and less than 45% of dose-escalation patients had received checkpoint inhibitors. The purpose of peripheral TCRbeta sequencing was to test whether ivuxolimab changed TCR sequence diversity and led to clonal T-cell expansion. The dose-escalation cohort was 82.7% male with a mean age of approximately 60 years, ranging from roughly 23 to 80. Intravenous ivuxolimab was administered to patients every 2 weeks at six dose levels: 0.01, 0.1, 0.3, 1.5, 3 and 10 mg/kg. What the research found in general, with its limitations: Which antigens the clonally expanded peripheral T cells were specific for was not determined. Low levels of normalized T-cell clonal expansion were also shown by some nonresponding patients. At doses of 0.1 to 3.0 mg/kg, clonal expansion of both CD4+ and CD8+ T cells in blood was seen between baseline and week 6. In partial responders in the 0.1-3.0 mg/kg groups, normalized peripheral clonal expansion was found to be among the lowest, especially among CD8+ T cells. After ivuxolimab, expanded clones were on average more numerous among CD8+ T cells than among CD4+ T cells.

CDR1 and CDR2, per the germline V gene, are SGHDT and YYEEEE. At the junction V is shortened by 0 bases and J by 3 bases, with 9 bases in between. From its cysteine to its phenylalanine, the CDR3 spans 14 amino acids. Left in the record is the CDR3 DNA by itself, 42 bases read in frame from the first base. The trial excluded patients who had a history of autoimmune disease or were on systemic immunosuppression. In every dose cohort, peripheral blood was drawn for TCR sequencing at baseline, cycle 4 day 1, and cycle 7 day 1. Samples were obtained from an open-label, multicenter, first-in-human phase I dose-escalation trial of ivuxolimab. Adults with locally advanced or metastatic melanoma, renal cell carcinoma, hepatocellular carcinoma or head and neck squamous cell carcinoma were enrolled in the trial. Before TCR sequencing, CD4+ T cells and CD8+ T cells from peripheral blood were sorted into separate populations.

The sequence is built from TRBV5-6 and TRBJ2-5; the D gene is perhaps TRBD2, on 5 matching bases. This specimen consisted of CD4+ or CD8+ T cells sorted from blood, obtained in a trial of the OX40 agonist ivuxolimab. This receptor was taken from an adult with an advanced solid tumor such as melanoma, head and neck, liver or kidney cancer. The sequence in DNA is TGTGCCAGCAGCTTGGCAGCGGAAGAAGAGACCCAGTACTTC. Its protein product is CASSLAAEEETQYF.